This T cell receptor beta chain appears in the sequencing data of a study of CXCR3-negative and CXCR3-positive naive CD8 T cells. The germline CDR1 and CDR2 sequences are SGHVS and FQNEAQ. This CDR3 spans 15 amino acids. UMI-labeled 5' RACE TRB cDNA libraries were prepared from the cells. Using the 5' RACE reads, TCRdb records one entry per CDR3 protein without DNA. The sample has about 150,000 distinct CDR3 sequences. As to this clonotype: What it binds is unknown.

General study results and limits: Each naive subset displayed comparably high diversity, whereas memory CD8+ cells displayed much lower diversity. CXCR3-expressing naive cells carried TRB CDR3s more hydrophobic than those of CXCR3-negative naive cells.

The source material was naive CXCR3+ CD8+ T cells from blood. Subset meaning: CD45RO-CCR7+CD27+CD95- naive CD8+ T cells expressing CXCR3 (TNR3+). This chain links TRBV7-8 with TRBJ2-3. This receptor was obtained from a human donor in good health. Some clones in this sample may be carry-over from other donors' samples. The CDR3: CASSLRPRSTDTQYF.